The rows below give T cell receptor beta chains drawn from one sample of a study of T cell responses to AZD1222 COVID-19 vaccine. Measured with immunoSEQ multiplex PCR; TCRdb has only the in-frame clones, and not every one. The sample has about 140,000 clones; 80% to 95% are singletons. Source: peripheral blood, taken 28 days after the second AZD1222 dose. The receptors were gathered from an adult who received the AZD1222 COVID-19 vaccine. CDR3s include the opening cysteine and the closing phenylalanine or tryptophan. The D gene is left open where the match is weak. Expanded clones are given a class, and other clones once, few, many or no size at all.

CATSETSGATYNEQFF,TGTGCCACCAGTGAGACTAGCGGGGCGACCTACAATGAGCAGTTCTTC,.,TRBD2,TRBJ2-1,16,TRBV24-1
CAWRGFARMNTEAFF,TGTGCCTGGAGAGGTTTCGCACGAATGAACACTGAAGCTTTCTTT,.,.,TRBJ1-1,15,TRBV30
CASSQSQGAAGYTF,TGCGCCAGCAGCCAGTCACAGGGGGCGGCCGGCTACACCTTC,.,TRBD1,TRBJ1-2,14,TRBV5-1
CASSGTSGSIAGELFF,TGTGCCAGCAGTGGGACTAGCGGGAGTATTGCCGGGGAGCTGTTTTTT,.,TRBD2,TRBJ2-2,16,TRBV2
CASSYHRGRDEQYF,TGTGCCAGCAGCTACCACAGGGGTCGCGACGAGCAGTACTTC,once,TRBD1,TRBJ2-7,14,TRBV3-1/TRBV3-2
CASSELNRETQYF,TGTGCCAGCAGTGAATTAAACAGGGAGACCCAGTACTTC,.,.,TRBJ2-5,13,TRBV25-1
CASSPRDRAYNEQFF,TGCGCCAGCAGCCCCCGGGACAGGGCCTACAATGAGCAGTTCTTC,.,TRBD1,TRBJ2-1,15,TRBV4-3
CASSRGGYNEQFF,TGTGCCAGCAGCAGGGGGGGCTACAATGAGCAGTTCTTC,once,.,TRBJ2-1,13,TRBV2
CASSDSMNTEAFF,TGTGCCAGCAGCGACAGTATGAACACTGAAGCTTTCTTT,.,.,TRBJ1-1,13,TRBV6-5
CASSLPADLNTEAFF,TGTGCCAGCAGCTTACCCGCGGATCTGAACACTGAAGCTTTCTTT,.,.,TRBJ1-1,15,TRBV7-8
CASSRGTSGSYNEQFF,TGTGCCAGCAGCAGAGGGACTAGCGGGAGCTACAATGAGCAGTTCTTC,.,TRBD2,TRBJ2-1,16,TRBV7-2
CASSLVGGLSNQPQHF,TGTGCCAGCAGCTTGGTTGGGGGTTTGAGCAATCAGCCCCAGCATTTT,once,.,TRBJ1-5,16,TRBV5-5
CASSLDRWETQYF,TGTGCCAGCAGCTTAGATCGGTGGGAGACCCAGTACTTC,.,.,TRBJ2-5,13,TRBV11-3
CASSDDSNQPQHF,TGTGCCAGCTCGGACGACAGCAATCAGCCCCAGCATTTT,few,.,TRBJ1-5,13,TRBV18
CATRRQGVQETQYF,TGTGCCACCCGGCGACAGGGGGTCCAGGAGACCCAGTACTTC,.,TRBD1,TRBJ2-5,14,TRBV10-3
CATSHNTQNQPQHF,TGTGCCACCTCCCACAACACCCAAAATCAGCCCCAGCATTTT,.,.,TRBJ1-5,14,TRBV10-3
CASSDSNQPQHF,TGTGCCAGCAGTGACAGTAATCAGCCCCAGCATTTT,.,.,TRBJ1-5,12,TRBV6-2/TRBV6-3
CASSQLLANYQETQYF,TGTGCCAGCAGCCAATTACTAGCGAACTACCAAGAGACCCAGTACTTC,.,TRBD2,TRBJ2-5,16,TRBV4-2
CASQPHDPMGELFF,TGTGCCAGCCAACCCCATGACCCTATGGGGGAACTGTTTTTT,.,.,TRBJ1-4,14,TRBV19
CASSSPGDNEPYGYTF,TGTGCCAGCAGTTCCCCGGGGGACAACGAACCCTATGGCTACACCTTC,once,.,TRBJ1-2,16,TRBV28